The clone carrying this T cell receptor beta chain was found a few times. Its target is unknown. The sample originates from a study of cytomegalovirus exposure and HLA in healthy donors. Whole-study results and caveats: Most TCR sequences proved rare, with some public TCRs found in many donors.

PCR was performed using 60 Vbeta and 13 Jbeta primers. Measured with immunoSEQ multiplex PCR; TCRdb has only the in-frame clones, and not every one. This table holds 95,000 to 150,000 clones, 70% to 80% found once. Germline lookup yields CDR1 PRHDT and CDR2 FYEKMQ (reference sequence). Between the trimmed V and J ends, which lost 5 bases and 7 bases, there was a span of 24 bases. CDR3 size: 16 residues. The sequenced sample was PBMCs. The V gene is TRBV13, the J gene TRBJ2-7; TRBD1 might be the D (6 bases). This clonotype was obtained from a man in his forties or fifties in good health and CMV-seropositive. CDR3 in DNA: TGTGCCAGCAGCCTTAGAACAGGGCAGCTGAGTTTTGAGCAGTACTTC. Translation gives CASSLRTGQLSFEQYF.